This T cell receptor beta chain stems from a study of blood T cell repertoires in COVID-19. Whole-study context: COVID-19 samples from acute and convalescent phases originated in the United States, Italy and Spain. Sources were T cells, B-cell-depleted T cells, or PBMCs; the material itself was cDNA or gDNA.

As processed by the authors: By means of reference gene primer amplification, nucleated cell counts were estimated. The protocol was immunoSEQ multiplex PCR, while the TCRdb copy is restricted to in-frame clones and leaves out a portion. V, J and clone size were drawn from that table, and D and trimming were deduced from the DNA. The table records 250,000 to 300,000 clones, around 84% of them present only once. In its sample, this clone was seen once. The receptor comes from a man younger than 45 with acute COVID-19. The source material was PBMCs or T cells enriched from blood (not recorded which).

The CDR3 DNA reads as TGTGCCAGCAGCCCGAGGCTTAGCAATCAGCCCCAGCATTTT. Translation gives CASSPRLSNQPQHF. The genes are TRBV3-1 (or the pseudogene TRBV3-2) and TRBJ1-5; D is unresolved. The CDR3 contains 14 residues. In germline, CDR1 is LGHDT, CDR2 YNNKEL (reference sequence). Trimming stripped 4 bases from V and 0 bases from J, with 7 bases between.